This TCR beta chain was sequenced for a study of blood T cell repertoires in COVID-19. As for the study in general: Collection of acute and convalescent COVID-19 samples took place in the United States, Italy and Spain. The cDNA or gDNA used as material had been derived from T cells, B-cell-depleted T cells, or PBMCs.

This clone has more than one count but fewer than ten. In the original processing: Estimated nucleated cell counts came from reference gene primer amplification. Using immunoSEQ multiplex PCR, the repertoire was profiled, and TCRdb retains in-frame clones only, with some absent. V and J calls plus clone size are reproduced from that table; the DNA served to infer D and trimming. The top ten hold roughly 4.3% of the sample, which has about 98,000 clones, about 85% seen once. Trimming removed 1 base at V and 3 bases at J, with 10 bases between. The CDR3 extends over 14 amino acids. Per germline, CDR1 SGHVS and CDR2 FQNEAQ.

The receptor comes from a man between 65 and 85 years old with acute or convalescent COVID-19. The V gene is TRBV7-8, the J gene TRBJ2-7; perhaps TRBD1 as D (5 bases). Sequencing input: peripheral blood. The CDR3 reads CASSLGRRGYEQYF. CDR3 bases: TGTGCCAGCAGCTTAGGAAGAAGGGGCTACGAGCAGTACTTC.